A selection of T cell receptor beta chains follows, all from one sample in a study of blood T cell dynamics during melanoma immunotherapy. Libraries were prepared by immunoSEQ multiplex PCR; TCRdb keeps only in-frame clonotypes and omits some of them. Of some 15,000 clones listed, about 94% are singletons. The source material was effector memory CD8+ T cells from blood, sampled from a patient treated with checkpoint blockade. Receptors originate from a human donor with melanoma. Each CDR3 is given with its conserved first and last residue. The order of the fields is V gene, J gene, D gene, clone size, CDR3 DNA, CDR3 protein. The D gene is left open where the match is weak. Some rows have no size entry. The others give once, few or many, or a class for an expanded clone.

TRBV2	TRBJ2-5	NA	NA	TGTGCCAGCCCAAGCGGGCAGAAAGAGACCCAGTACTTC	CASPSGQKETQYF
TRBV4-1	TRBJ2-3	TRBD1	NA	TGCGCCAGCAGCCAGGGGACAGTAGGAACAGATACGCAGTATTTT	CASSQGTVGTDTQYF
TRBV27	TRBJ2-7	NA	NA	TGTGCCAGCAGTTTATCCACAGTGACCCTACCCTACGAGCAGTACTTC	CASSLSTVTLPYEQYF
TRBV28	TRBJ2-7	NA	few	TGTGCCAGCGCTTACAACGAGCAGTACTTC	CASAYNEQYF
TRBV5-1	TRBJ1-2	TRBD1	NA	TGCGCCAGCAGCGGGACAGGGGGCGACTATGGCTACACCTTC	CASSGTGGDYGYTF
TRBV6-4	TRBJ2-1	NA	NA	TGTGCCAGCAGTGATCACGGGAGATACAATGAGCAGTTCTTC	CASSDHGRYNEQFF
TRBV19	TRBJ2-7	TRBD1	NA	TGTGCCAGTAGTCACCGGACAGGGCTGGCGGAGGAGCAGTACTTC	CASSHRTGLAEEQYF
TRBV11-2	TRBJ1-2	NA	NA	TGTGCCAGCAGCCCCCCGGGGACTTTAAGGATTAAGGGCTACACCTTC	CASSPPGTLRIKGYTF
TRBV7-9	TRBJ2-4	TRBD1	NA	TGTGCCAGCAGCCTCAGGGGAACTCCGGGACAGTGCCACTTC	CASSLRGTPGQCHF
TRBV27	TRBJ2-2	NA	NA	TGTGCCAGCAGTCCTCACCGCCGACGGGCGAACACCGGGGAGCTGTTTTTT	CASSPHRRRANTGELFF
TRBV15	TRBJ2-1	TRBD2	NA	TGTGCCACCAGCAGAGATGGGGGGGGTTACTCCTACAATGAGCAGTTCTTC	CATSRDGGGYSYNEQFF
TRBV7-8	TRBJ2-7	NA	once	TGTGCCAGCAGCCTCATCGAGGAGGCGACCTACGAGCAGTACTTC	CASSLIEEATYEQYF
TRBV2	TRBJ2-7	NA	NA	TGTGCCAGCAGCCCGACAGGACGGAGCTCCTACGAGCAGTACTTC	CASSPTGRSSYEQYF
TRBV9	TRBJ1-2	NA	once	TGTGCCAGCAGCGTAGGGCAGGGGCATGGCTACACCTTC	CASSVGQGHGYTF
TRBV6-5	TRBJ1-2	NA	NA	TGTGCCAGCAGTTCATGGACAGACAACTATGGCTACACCTTC	CASSSWTDNYGYTF
TRBV18	TRBJ2-1	TRBD2	NA	TGTGCCAGCTCACCGCCGGGACTAGCGGGAGTGAGCTCCTACAATGAGCAGTTCTTC	CASSPPGLAGVSSYNEQFF
TRBV5-1	TRBJ2-1	TRBD2	NA	TGCGCCAGCAGCTTGGTGACGGGAGGGGGAGAGCAGTTCTTC	CASSLVTGGGEQFF
TRBV2	TRBJ1-5	NA	NA	TGTGCCAGCAGTTACGCGGGGAATCAGCCCCAGCATTTT	CASSYAGNQPQHF
TRBV27	TRBJ2-3	NA	NA	TGTGCCAGCAGTCTATCAGGGAGAGGAGATACGCAGTATTTT	CASSLSGRGDTQYF
TRBV7-9	TRBJ1-1	NA	NA	TGTGCCAGCAGCTGGCCCTTAGGCACTGAAGCTTTCTTT	CASSWPLGTEAFF
TRBV11-2	TRBJ2-3	TRBD2	NA	TGTGCCAGCAGCTTAGACGCGGGAGGAGGGACAGATACGCAGTATTTT	CASSLDAGGGTDTQYF
TRBV6-5	TRBJ2-7	NA	NA	TGTGCCAGCAGTCTTCGACTAGCCTACGAGCAGTACTTC	CASSLRLAYEQYF